What follows are 27 T cell receptor beta chains derived from one specimen sequenced in a study of cytomegalovirus exposure and HLA in healthy donors. The PCR employed 60 Vbeta primers together with 13 Jbeta primers. This table comes from immunoSEQ multiplex PCR, and its TCRdb copy is limited to in-frame clones, with some not included. Altogether tens of thousands of clones are present, less than 10% being singletons, with the ten largest covering about 2.1%. Sequenced input: PBMCs. The receptors originated from a man between 45 and 60 years old in good health and CMV-seronegative.

This clone has a handful of counts. The rearrangement links TRBV6-5 to TRBJ1-2; D not certain. This CDR3 spans 11 amino acids. The germline CDR1 and CDR2 sequences are MNHEY and SVGAGI. V shed 10 bases and J shed 7 bases, with 13 bases lying between them. The CDR3 nucleotides are TGTGCCACCTACAGCCGGGGTGGCTACACCTTC. As protein: CATYSRGGYTF.

This clone has just a few counts. The rearrangement joins TRBV6-4 to TRBJ2-2; D gene ambiguous. V gave up 3 bases and J gave up 5 bases, with 10 bases separating them. CDR1 is MRHNA, CDR2 SNTAGT, per germline. This CDR3 spans 14 amino acids. The CDR3 nucleotides are TGTGCCAGCAGTGAGGCAACCCAAACCGGGGAGCTGTTTTTT. Amino acid sequence: CASSEATQTGELFF.

This clone was counted between two and nine times. The chain is built from TRBV2 and TRBJ2-5; weak D call: TRBD1 (6 bases). Germline loops: CDR1 SNHLY, CDR2 FYNNEI. V lost 6 bases, J lost 0 bases, and 8 bases lay in between. CDR3 length: 13 residues. DNA of the CDR3: TGTGCCAGCAGCCGGGACAACCAAGAGACCCAGTACTTC. Its translation is CASSRDNQETQYF.

This chain links TRBV5-1 with TRBJ2-7; D is perhaps TRBD1 (5 bases). Trimming removed 4 bases at V and 7 bases at J, with 15 bases between. CDR1 SGHRS and CDR2 YFSETQ come from the germline V gene. The CDR3 consists of 13 residues. This CDR3 reads CASSPTSGLEQYF. In DNA, the CDR3 is TGCGCCAGCAGCCCAACCTCAGGGTTAGAGCAGTACTTC.

This clone has more than one count but fewer than ten. The chain uses TRBV10-3 and TRBJ1-1, with D possibly matching TRBD1 (6 bases). There are 13 residues in the CDR3. The germline CDR1 and CDR2 sequences are ENHRY and SYGVKD. The V and J ends lost 4 bases and 5 bases respectively, with 11 bases between them. The DNA of the CDR3 is TGTGCCATCAGTGGAAAAGGGGGTACTGAAGCTTTCTTT. Protein: CAISGKGGTEAFF.

This rearrangement joins TRBV7-8 to TRBJ2-3, with 12 positions matching TRBD1. V trimming: 1 base; J trimming: 11 bases; junction bases outside the gene matches: 10. CDR1 is SGHVS and CDR2 is FQNEAQ in the germline V gene. This CDR3 region has 16 residues. The CDR3: CASSLGRGTGGRGQYF. Here the CDR3 DNA reads TGTGCCAGCAGCTTAGGACGGGGGACAGGGGGCAGGGGGCAGTATTTT.

This clone was counted a few times. This chain connects TRBV5-1 to TRBJ2-2, with TRBD2 identical over 11 bases. Germline trimming cut 4 bases from V and 7 bases from J; bases unmatched to any gene: 12. CDR1 is SGHRS, CDR2 YFSETQ, per germline. This CDR3 spans 17 amino acids. The CDR3 here is CASSKGLAAPLGGELFF. The CDR3 DNA sequence: TGCGCCAGCAGCAAGGGACTAGCGGCCCCCTTAGGCGGGGAGCTGTTTTTT.

This clone has just a few counts. The chain couples TRBV5-1 to TRBJ1-4; perhaps TRBD1 as D (6 bases). The V gene lost 5 bases and the J gene lost 7 bases, with 18 bases spanning the gap. The CDR3 covers 15 residues. Germline loops: CDR1 SGHRS, CDR2 YFSETQ. Here the CDR3 reads CASRDDRKASEKLFF. CDR3 sequence (DNA): TGCGCCAGCAGGGATGACAGGAAGGCTAGTGAAAAACTGTTTTTT.

The rearrangement links TRBV11-2 to TRBJ1-1, with D maybe TRBD1 (6 bases). Germline V lookup: CDR1 SGHAT, CDR2 FQNNGV. V lost 2 bases, J lost 13 bases, and 23 bases lay in between. The CDR3 sequence is 15 residues long. CDR3 nucleotides: TGTGCCAGCAGCTTACGACAGGCGGCTAGTGGGGAGGGTTTCTTT. Its protein is CASSLRQAASGEGFF.

The chain is built from TRBV15 and TRBJ1-5, with 9 bases matching TRBD1. J lost 7 bases, V lost 0 bases, and 4 bases had no gene match. CDR1 and CDR2 from the germline V gene are LNHNV and YYDKDF (reference sequence). The CDR3 consists of 15 residues. For the CDR3, the DNA is TGTGCCACCAGCAGAGAAACAGGGGGCAGCCAGCCCCAGCATTTT. Protein sequence: CATSRETGGSQPQHF.

The chain carries TRBV2 and TRBJ2-5; D perhaps matches TRBD2 (6 bases). This CDR3 has 14 residues. The V end was cut by 9 bases, the J end by 5 bases, with 19 bases between. The germline V gene has CDR1 SNHLY and CDR2 FYNNEI. The CDR3 spells CASGAIGGAETQYF. In DNA, the CDR3 is TGTGCCAGTGGAGCGATCGGGGGTGCGGAGACCCAGTACTTC.

The J gene is TRBJ1-5, the V gene TRBV15; no firm D call. This CDR3 spans 12 amino acids. CDR1 LNHNV and CDR2 YYDKDF come from the germline V gene (reference sequence). V lost 3 bases to trimming and J lost 4 bases, with 4 bases between them. The CDR3, as DNA: TGTGCCACCAGCAGCGGGAATCAGCCCCAGCATTTT. It is translated as CATSSGNQPQHF.

The genes are TRBV18 and TRBJ2-1; 8 nucleotides align to TRBD2. The CDR3 covers 15 residues. The germline CDR1 and CDR2 sequences are KGHSH and LQKENI. The J segment lost 8 bases and the V segment lost 3 bases, leaving 9 bases of the junction unmatched. CDR3 in DNA: TGTGCCAGCTCACCGTTAGCGGGACTAGGCGATGAGCAGTTCTTC. Its protein product is CASSPLAGLGDEQFF.

The chain combines TRBV7-8 with TRBJ2-5; 9 bases are shared with TRBD1. Gene TRBJ2-7 matches the end of the DNA better, so the J call may be wrong. The CDR3 has 16 amino acids. In germline, CDR1 is SGHVS, CDR2 FQNEAQ. This CDR3 is CASSSSSGTGRYEQYF. In DNA form, the CDR3 reads TGTGCCAGCAGCTCTTCGTCCGGGACAGGGCGGTACGAGCAGTACTTC.

The chain couples TRBV7-6 to TRBJ2-7; a possible D gene is TRBD1 (6 bases). The V gene lost 1 base and the J gene lost 2 bases, with 18 bases spanning the gap. Looked up from germline, CDR1 is SGHVS and CDR2 is FNYEAQ. The CDR3 runs to 17 residues. The CDR3 DNA is TGTGCCAGCAGCTTAGGGGTAAGGGATGGGGGCACCTACGAGCAGTACTTC. Translating gives CASSLGVRDGGTYEQYF.

The rearrangement links TRBV28 to TRBJ1-1; a weak D match, TRBD1 (6 bases). The CDR3 is 14 amino acids. Germline V gene lookup returns CDR1 MDHEN and CDR2 SYDVKM. The ends were cut back, 2 bases at V and 5 bases at J, with 12 bases in the middle. The CDR3 sequence is CASSLSQGWTEAFF. The CDR3 nucleotides are TGTGCCAGCAGTTTAAGTCAGGGGTGGACTGAAGCTTTCTTT.

The chain employs TRBV28 and TRBJ2-2, with D unclear. The germline V and J ends were trimmed by 7 bases and 5 bases, with 8 bases remaining between them. CDR1 MDHEN and CDR2 SYDVKM come from the germline V gene. The CDR3 is 12 residues long. The CDR3 protein is CASMVLTGELFF. The CDR3 DNA reads as TGTGCCAGCATGGTACTAACCGGGGAGCTGTTTTTT.

J is TRBJ2-3 and V is TRBV7-2, with TRBD2 identical over 16 bases. Germline CDR1 reads SGHTA; CDR2 reads FQGNSA. J was trimmed by 5 bases and V by 5 bases; bases with no gene match: 10. The CDR3 is 18 residues long. Here the CDR3 DNA reads TGTGCCAGCAGCCTAGGGACTAGCGGGAGGGCCGGAAGAGATACGCAGTATTTT. Protein product: CASSLGTSGRAGRDTQYF.

This clone was counted only a few times. A junction end diverges from the germline sequence, so it may reflect a read error. The rearrangement links TRBV7-8 to TRBJ1-1, with D unresolved. The germline CDR1 and CDR2 sequences are SGHVS and FQNEAQ. The length of the CDR3 is 12 residues. CDR3 in DNA: TGTGCCAGCGGCTTCGGGAACACTGAAGCTTTCTTT. This sequence encodes CASGFGNTEAFF.

The chain uses TRBV7-8 and TRBJ2-3; D not certain. This CDR3 spans 14 amino acids. Trimming removed 2 bases at V and 2 bases at J, with 8 bases between. Germline loops: CDR1 SGHVS, CDR2 FQNEAQ. For the CDR3, the DNA is TGTGCCAGCAGCTTATTCGAGAACACAGATACGCAGTATTTT. As protein: CASSLFENTDTQYF.

The CDR3 region has the DNA TGTGCCAGCAGTCGGGGGGAGAGGGATGAGCAGTTCTTC. Translated: CASSRGERDEQFF. V and J are TRBV6-5 and TRBJ2-1; 7 bases fit TRBD2. The CDR3 length is 13 residues. V was clipped by 5 bases and J by 8 bases; unmatched bases: 6. Germline CDR1 MNHEY, CDR2 SVGAGI.

The table lists this clone with a few counts. Other DNA sequences within the sample encode an identical CDR3. This chain links TRBV7-2 with TRBJ1-5, with 10 bases aligning to TRBD1. V lost 1 base and J lost 4; bases outside the gene matches: 1. Germline-derived CDR1 and CDR2 are SGHTA and FQGNSA. CDR3 length: 15 residues. This CDR3 is CASSLGTGGNQPQHF. The CDR3 bases are TGTGCCAGCAGCTTAGGGACAGGGGGTAATCAGCCCCAGCATTTT. Variable domain in full (rest from reference TRBV7-2 and TRBJ1-5): GAGVSQSPSNKVTEKGKDVELRCDPISGHTALYWYRQSLGQGLEFLIYFQGNSAPDKSGLPSDRFSAERTGGSVSTLTIQRTQQEDSAVYLCASSLGTGGNQPQHFGDGTRLSIL.

The V gene is TRBV27, the J gene TRBJ2-3; D remains unclear. Germline CDR1 MNHEY, CDR2 SMNVEV (reference sequence). V shed 3 bases and J shed 1 base, with 11 bases lying between them. The CDR3 length is 15 residues. CDR3 bases: TGTGCCAGCAGTTTTTTGCCGGTGGGCACAGATACGCAGTATTTT. It codes for CASSFLPVGTDTQYF.

The table lists this clone with a few counts. The gene calls are TRBV20-1 and TRBJ2-4; no definite D call. The CDR3 length is 11 residues. Germline values: CDR1 DFQATT, CDR2 SNEGSKA (reference sequence). The ends were cut back, 5 bases at V and 6 bases at J, with 8 bases in the middle. CDR3 protein: CSARLGNIQYF. CDR3 bases: TGCAGTGCTCGACTTGGAAACATTCAGTACTTC.

The V gene is TRBV6-5, the J gene TRBJ2-7; D might be TRBD1 (6 bases). This CDR3 contains 14 residues. The V end was cut by 0 bases, the J end by 6 bases, with 12 bases between. The germline gives CDR1 MNHEY, CDR2 SVGAGI. DNA of the CDR3: TGTGCCAGCAGTTACTCGGATACAGGGACCGAGCAGTACTTC. It yields the protein CASSYSDTGTEQYF.

This chain joins TRBV4-3 and TRBJ2-1; 8 nucleotides line up with TRBD2. J was trimmed by 8 bases and V by 2 bases; bases with no gene match: 14. Per the germline V gene, CDR1 is LGHNA and CDR2 is YSLEER. This CDR3 has 17 residues. The CDR3 sequence is CASSQSGGGSGIDEQFF. DNA for the CDR3: TGCGCCAGCAGCCAATCTGGGGGAGGTAGCGGGATCGATGAGCAGTTCTTC.

This sequence joins TRBV28 and TRBJ2-7; 10 nucleotides align to TRBD2. The CDR3 length is 15 residues. The V segment lost 2 bases and the J segment 6 bases; nucleotides outside the gene matches: 7. Germline V gives CDR1 MDHEN, CDR2 SYDVKM. The CDR3 sequence is CASSLLAGVEVEQYF. In DNA form, the CDR3 reads TGTGCCAGCAGTTTACTAGCGGGAGTGGAGGTCGAGCAGTACTTC. The full variable domain, completed using reference TRBV28 and TRBJ2-7, is DVKVTQSSRYLVKRTGEKVFLECVQDMDHENMFWYRQDPGLGLRLIYFSYDVKMKEKGDIPEGYSVSREKKERFSLILESASTNQTSMYLCASSLLAGVEVEQYFGPGTRLTVT.